These 20 T cell receptor beta chains were sequenced from one sample in a study of blood T cells in healthy people across ages. Using a J-beta primer mix together with a sample-barcoded 5' primer, a second PCR was run for roughly 6 to 11 cycles. TCRdb recomputed calls from the 5' RACE reads with MiXCR, one row per CDR3 protein. The repertoire holds about 1.6 million distinct CDR3 sequences, 30% to 40% seen once, with about 10% in the top ten. The material sequenced was blood. Receptors originate from a woman in her 30s in good health.

The J gene is TRBJ2-4, the V gene TRBV5-1; the match to TRBD2 covers 7 bases. The DNA end favors TRBJ2-7, so the J call may be wrong. The CDR3 length is 17 residues. CDR1 and CDR2 from the germline V gene are SGHRS and YFSETQ. The CDR3 coding sequence is TGCGCCAGCAGCTTGGAAGGAGGTGGGAGGGCCCTTTCCGAGCAGTACTTC. Encoded protein: CASSLEGGGRALSEQYF.

The chain couples TRBV7-9 to TRBJ1-1; D gene ambiguous. Per the germline V gene, CDR1 is SEHNR and CDR2 is FQNEAQ (reference sequence). The V gene lost 1 base and the J gene lost 3 bases, with 9 bases spanning the gap. The CDR3 totals 14 residues. CDR3 sequence: CASSLDVGDTEAFF. In nucleotides, the CDR3 is TGTGCCAGCAGCTTAGATGTTGGGGACACTGAAGCTTTCTTT.

The chain has TRBV5-8 and TRBJ2-7, with 7 bases fitting TRBD1. The CDR3 extends over 17 amino acids. The V gene's germline CDR1 is SGHTS and CDR2 YDEGEE. The junction had 14 bases not matched to a gene; V was cut back by 1 base and J by 4 bases. The CDR3 reads CASSLLTGWIMGYEQYF. The CDR3 nucleotides read TGTGCCAGCAGCTTGTTGACAGGGTGGATTATGGGTTACGAGCAGTACTTC.

The V call is TRBV3-1, the J call TRBJ2-7; D gene uncertain. CDR3 size: 14 residues. V lost 0 bases and J lost 2, with 8 bases in between. The germline V gene encodes CDR1 LGHDT and CDR2 YNNKEL (reference sequence). The chain's CDR3 is CASSQDGQPYEQYF. CDR3 nucleotides: TGTGCCAGCAGCCAAGATGGGCAGCCCTACGAGCAGTACTTC.

The chain has TRBV3-1 and TRBJ1-6; TRBD1 agrees at 7 bases. The CDR3 consists of 16 residues. V was clipped by 5 bases and J by 7 bases; unmatched bases: 11. Germline V CDR1 and CDR2: LGHDT, YNNKEL (reference sequence). CDR3 loop: CASSARDSGENSPLHF. In DNA, the CDR3 is TGTGCCAGCAGCGCCCGGGACAGCGGAGAGAATTCACCCCTCCACTTT.

CDR3 bases: TGTGCCAGCAGACTTAGCGGGAGATGGGATACGCAGTATTTT. Amino acid sequence: CASRLSGRWDTQYF. This chain links TRBV28 with TRBJ2-3, with 9 bases fitting TRBD2. J gave up 6 bases and V 6 bases, and 7 bases lay outside the gene matches. The CDR3 is 14 amino acids. CDR1 and CDR2 from the germline V gene are MDHEN and SYDVKM.

This clonotype was counted only a few times. The chain couples TRBV30 to TRBJ2-5, with D perhaps TRBD1 (5 bases). The ends were cut back, 2 bases at V and 5 bases at J, with 21 bases in the middle. CDR3 size: 16 residues. CDR1 is GTSNPN, CDR2 SVGIG, per germline (reference sequence). The CDR3: CAWSLPRSGRGETQYF. The DNA for the CDR3 is TGTGCCTGGAGTCTTCCTCGATCAGGGCGCGGTGAGACCCAGTACTTC. Drawing the rest from reference TRBV30 and TRBJ2-5, the complete variable domain is SQTIHQWPATLVQPVGSPLSLECTVEGTSNPNLYWYRQAAGRGLQLLFYSVGIGQISSEVPQNLSASRPQDRQFILSSKKLLLSDSGFYLCAWSLPRSGRGETQYFGPGTRLLVL.

This clonotype turned up a few times. The V call is TRBV7-9, the J call TRBJ2-1, with 9 bases lining up with TRBD1. This CDR3 has 18 amino acids. The junction had 20 bases not matched to a gene; V was cut back by 8 bases and J by 6 bases. The germline gives CDR1 SEHNR, CDR2 FQNEAQ (reference sequence). The CDR3 DNA is TGTGCCAGCTGTCCGGACAGGGGATTTGAGAGGGCTTCCAATGAGCAGTTCTTC. Its translation: CASCPDRGFERASNEQFF.

This clonotype came up many times. The V gene is TRBV20-1, the J gene TRBJ2-7; TRBD1 aligns across 7 bases. Germline trimming cut 0 bases from V and 2 bases from J; bases unmatched to any gene: 4. The CDR3 extends over 14 amino acids. CDR1 and CDR2 from the germline V gene are DFQATT and SNEGSKA (reference sequence). CDR3 residues: CSARDGTVPYEQYF. CDR3 coding DNA: TGCAGTGCTAGAGATGGGACAGTCCCCTACGAGCAGTACTTC.

As to this clonotype: A much larger clone lies one base from this, so it may be a read error. V is TRBV11-2 and J is TRBJ2-5; D is possibly TRBD1 or TRBD2 (5 bases each). Germline assignment: CDR1 SGHAT and CDR2 FQNNGV. The CDR3 is made up of 15 amino acids. CDR3 amino acids: CVSSLEGRTQETQYF. The CDR3 DNA reads as TGTGTCAGCAGCTTAGAGGGGCGGACCCAAGAGACCCAGTACTTC.

The V and J genes are TRBV6-1 and TRBJ2-7; D possibly uses TRBD1 or TRBD2 (5 bases each). The CDR3 length is 16 residues. Germline assignment: CDR1 MNHNS and CDR2 SASEGT. V was pared by 3 bases and J by 6 bases, with 21 bases between. The CDR3 sequence is CASSDVLGTHLSEQYF. The DNA for the CDR3 is TGTGCCAGCAGTGACGTCTTGGGGACGCATCTCAGCGAGCAGTACTTC.

J is TRBJ2-1 and V is TRBV28; the match to TRBD2 covers 9 bases. The CDR3 is made up of 16 amino acids. The V segment lost 5 bases and the J segment 9 bases; nucleotides outside the gene matches: 14. The germline gives CDR1 MDHEN, CDR2 SYDVKM. The CDR3 protein is CASSKQSGRMDTEQFF. DNA of the CDR3: TGTGCCAGCAGTAAGCAGAGCGGGAGGATGGACACTGAGCAGTTCTTC. The full variable domain, its missing parts supplied by reference TRBV28 and TRBJ2-1, is DVKVTQSSRYLVKRTGEKVFLECVQDMDHENMFWYRQDPGLGLRLIYFSYDVKMKEKGDIPEGYSVSREKKERFSLILESASTNQTSMYLCASSKQSGRMDTEQFFGPGTRLTVL.

This clonotype has only a few counts. The gene calls are TRBV6-1 and TRBJ2-5, with a weak D call TRBD1 (6 bases). In germline, CDR1 is MNHNS, CDR2 SASEGT. With 8 bases removed from V and 7 bases from J, the gap between germline ends came to 17 bases. The CDR3 is 13 residues long. The DNA of the CDR3 is TGTGCCAGCGCCGAGGGACAATTTGGGACCCAGTACTTC. Its translation: CASAEGQFGTQYF.

A note on this clonotype: This may arise from a read error, as a much more abundant clone is one base away. The chain combines TRBV29-1 with TRBJ2-5, with TRBD2 identical over 10 bases. This CDR3 region has 16 residues. The V gene's germline CDR1 is SQVTM and CDR2 ANQGSEA. The ends lost 6 bases at V and 11 bases at J; junction bases unmatched: 21. The CDR3 here is CSVEGASGSHYNEQYF. In DNA, the CDR3 is TGCAGCGTGGAGGGGGCTAGCGGGAGTCACTACAATGAGCAGTACTTC.

The rearrangement uses TRBV3-1 and TRBJ2-1, with TRBD2 matching 12 bases. CDR1 is LGHDT, CDR2 YNNKEL, per germline (reference sequence). CDR3 length equals 16 residues. Trimming cost V 2 bases and J 6 bases; bases outside gene matches: 5. This CDR3 reads CASSQLAGGPSNEQFF. The CDR3 DNA reads TGTGCCAGCAGCCAACTAGCGGGAGGGCCGTCCAATGAGCAGTTCTTC.

This clonotype was seen more than once but under ten times. The gene calls are TRBV29-1 and TRBJ2-3; TRBD2 agrees at 7 bases. Per germline, CDR1 SQVTM and CDR2 ANQGSEA. Unmatched junction bases numbered 11, after V lost 4 bases and J lost 4 bases. The CDR3 loop spans 15 amino acids. CDR3 region: CSVGGWGGKADTQYF. CDR3 in DNA: TGCAGCGTTGGGGGATGGGGGGGGAAGGCAGATACGCAGTATTTT.

The chain carries TRBV6-1 and TRBJ2-2; D is perhaps TRBD2 (5 bases). Germline V gene lookup returns CDR1 MNHNS and CDR2 SASEGT. The CDR3 length is 15 residues. Trimming removed 6 bases from V and 0 bases from J, with 11 bases in between. Here the CDR3 DNA reads TGTGCCAGCAGAACGACTAATACGAACACCGGGGAGCTGTTTTTT. Protein sequence: CASRTTNTNTGELFF.

There are a few counts of this clonotype. The gene calls are TRBV27 and TRBJ2-1, with D unresolved. The CDR3 length is 16 residues. Germline V gene lookup returns CDR1 MNHEY and CDR2 SMNVEV (reference sequence). Trimming stripped 8 bases from V and 1 base from J, with 18 bases between. CDR3 bases: TGTGCCAGCCTTTCCCCCCTGGGCAGTTCCTACAATGAGCAGTTCTTC. Amino acid sequence: CASLSPLGSSYNEQFF.

This clonotype showed up just a few times. The chain recombines TRBV18 with TRBJ2-7; 10 nucleotides align to TRBD1. CDR1 and CDR2 (germline): KGHSH, LQKENI. The CDR3 extends over 15 amino acids. The V gene end was trimmed by 2 bases and the J gene end by 5 bases; junction bases not matched to a gene: 6. The CDR3 nucleotides read TGTGCCAGCTCACCAAGGGGACAGGGGAGCAACGAGCAGTACTTC. Translation: CASSPRGQGSNEQYF. Combining the CDR3 with reference TRBV18 and TRBJ2-7 gives the whole variable domain NAGVMQNPRHLVRRRGQEARLRCSPMKGHSHVYWYRQLPEEGLKFMVYLQKENIIDESGMPKERFSAEFPKEGPSILRIQQVVRGDSAAYFCASSPRGQGSNEQYFGPGTRLTVT.

This clonotype was seen at least ten times. J is TRBJ2-5 and V is TRBV4-1, with D perhaps being TRBD1 or TRBD2 (5 bases each). This CDR3 region has 17 residues. Germline loops: CDR1 MGHRA, CDR2 YSYEKL. The V end lost 4 bases, the J end lost 1 base, and 19 bases lay between the germline ends. The CDR3 region has the DNA TGCGCCAGCAGCCCCAACGGGGCGTTGGGGTTCCAAGAGACCCAGTACTTC. This translates into CASSPNGALGFQETQYF.